A single sample gave rise to the 24 T cell receptor beta chains below, sequenced in a study of blood T cell repertoires in COVID-19. Here immunoSEQ multiplex PCR was the method, and the copy in TCRdb shows in-frame clones only, minus some. The sample consists of approximately 170,000 clones, approximately 90% of them appearing once. Input material: peripheral blood. The receptors stem from a man between 18 and 35 years old with active or convalescent COVID-19.

The chain combines TRBV3-1 (or the pseudogene TRBV3-2) with TRBJ2-1; TRBD1 aligns across 9 bases. V was pared by 4 bases and J by 7 bases, with 5 bases of the junction left unmatched. The CDR3 is 14 residues long. CDR1 and CDR2 (germline): LGHDT, YNNKEL (reference sequence). The CDR3 sequence: CASSRIQGANEQFF. CDR3 DNA sequence: TGTGCCAGCAGCCGAATACAGGGGGCGAATGAGCAGTTCTTC.

The chain joins TRBV27 to TRBJ2-1, with 9 bases lining up with TRBD2. V gave up 7 bases and J gave up 5 bases; unmatched junction bases: 12. This CDR3 comprises 16 residues. CDR1 is MNHEY, CDR2 SMNVEV, per germline (reference sequence). In nucleotides, the CDR3 is TGTGCCAGCACGGCCGGGGGACTAGCATTTAACAATGAGCAGTTCTTC. Translated: CASTAGGLAFNNEQFF.

The chain employs TRBV6-5 and TRBJ1-1; 9 bases align to TRBD1. Per the germline V gene, CDR1 is MNHEY and CDR2 is SVGAGI. J lost 4 bases, V lost 4 bases, and 4 bases had no gene match. The CDR3 is made up of 14 amino acids. CDR3 loop: CASSLRTGATEAFF. For the CDR3, the DNA is TGTGCCAGCAGTTTGCGGACAGGGGCCACTGAAGCTTTCTTT.

The chain has TRBV25-1 and TRBJ1-1; D is unresolved. With 2 bases removed from V and 1 base from J, the gap between germline ends came to 8 bases. The CDR3 spans 14 residues. CDR1 and CDR2 from the germline V gene are MGHDK and SYGVNS. DNA for the CDR3: TGTGCCAGCAGTGAAGTTCCCTCGAACACTGAAGCTTTCTTT. It yields the protein CASSEVPSNTEAFF. The whole variable domain, filled in from reference TRBV25-1 and TRBJ1-1, reads EADIYQTPRYLVIGTGKKITLECSQTMGHDKMYWYQQDPGMELHLIHYSYGVNSTEKGDLSSESTVSRIRTEHFPLTLESARPSHTSQYLCASSEVPSNTEAFFGQGTRLTVV.

This rearrangement joins TRBV6-5 to TRBJ1-2; D unresolved. The CDR3 covers 12 residues. The V gene lost 7 bases and the J gene lost 5 bases, with 11 bases spanning the gap. The germline V gene has CDR1 MNHEY and CDR2 SVGAGI. The CDR3 nucleotides read TGTGCCAGCAACCTGGGCGCTTATGGCTACACCTTC. Translating it yields CASNLGAYGYTF.

The chain couples TRBV27 to TRBJ1-5; 9 nucleotides align to TRBD1. This CDR3 region has 14 residues. Germline CDR1 MNHEY, CDR2 SMNVEV (reference sequence). V lost 3 bases to trimming and J lost 8 bases; unmatched junction nucleotides: 5. The CDR3 is CASSLTGGLKPQHF. The CDR3 DNA is TGTGCCAGCAGTTTGACAGGGGGACTGAAGCCCCAGCATTTT.

The V and J genes are TRBV5-4 and TRBJ2-1, with 10 bases that match TRBD2. The germline V gene has CDR1 SGHNT and CDR2 YYREEE (reference sequence). V was clipped by 4 bases and J by 4 bases; unmatched bases: 14. CDR3 length: 18 amino acids. The CDR3 protein is CASSPLPGLATSYNEQFF. In nucleotides, the CDR3 is TGTGCCAGCAGCCCACTCCCGGGACTAGCGACCTCTTACAATGAGCAGTTCTTC.

The table lists this clone with a count of one. The V call is TRBV6-5, the J call TRBJ1-1; 9 bases line up with TRBD1. The germline V gene encodes CDR1 MNHEY and CDR2 SVGAGI. This CDR3 contains 14 residues. The J segment lost 1 base and the V segment lost 5 bases, leaving 2 bases of the junction unmatched. The CDR3 region has the DNA TGTGCCAGCAGTCCGGGACAGGGGAACACTGAAGCTTTCTTT. Its protein is CASSPGQGNTEAFF.

The chain joins TRBV7-9 to TRBJ2-5; no clear D gene. With 5 bases removed from V and 2 bases from J, the gap between germline ends came to 9 bases. The germline CDR1 and CDR2 sequences are SEHNR and FQNEAQ (reference sequence). This CDR3 contains 13 residues. This CDR3 reads CASSPILQETQYF. The CDR3, as DNA: TGTGCCAGCAGCCCCATACTACAAGAGACCCAGTACTTC.

This chain uses TRBV7-9 with TRBJ1-6; 9 positions agree with TRBD1. CDR3 length: 16 amino acids. V was pared by 4 bases and J by 3 bases, with 4 bases of the junction left unmatched. CDR1 SEHNR and CDR2 FQNEAQ come from the germline V gene (reference sequence). CDR3 in DNA: TGTGCCAGCAGCTACAGGACAGGGGACTATAATTCACCCCTCCACTTT. Encoded protein: CASSYRTGDYNSPLHF.

J is TRBJ2-5 and V is TRBV7-9; the D gene is possibly TRBD1 (5 bases). V was cut by 5 bases and J by 2 bases, with 12 bases left in between. This CDR3 is 14 amino acids long. Germline assignment: CDR1 SEHNR and CDR2 FQNEAQ (reference sequence). CDR3 in DNA: TGTGCCAGCAGCGAAGACAGAGAACAAGAGACCCAGTACTTC. Its translation is CASSEDREQETQYF.

This chain links TRBV12-3 or TRBV12-4 with TRBJ2-1; D remains ambiguous. Between the trimmed V and J ends, which lost 5 bases and 5 bases, there was a span of 7 bases. The length of the CDR3 is 12 residues. The CDR3 sequence is CASSSFNNEQFF. Written as DNA, the CDR3 is TGTGCCAGCAGTAGCTTCAACAATGAGCAGTTCTTC.

This CDR3 reads CASSPTTGTGHGYTF. DNA for the CDR3: TGTGCCAGCAGCCCAACTACCGGGACAGGGCATGGCTACACCTTC. The V gene is TRBV5-6, the J gene TRBJ1-2; TRBD1 matches at 9 bases. The germline V gene has CDR1 SGHDT and CDR2 YYEEEE. After removal of 4 bases from V and 6 bases from J, the junction contained 10 bases not matched to a gene. The CDR3 loop spans 15 amino acids.

This chain uses TRBV28 with TRBJ1-1; no firm D call. The CDR3 extends over 14 amino acids. In germline, CDR1 is MDHEN, CDR2 SYDVKM. Trimming cost V 4 bases and J 0 bases, with 9 bases left between them. CDR3 amino acids: CASSSAGMNTEAFF. The CDR3 nucleotides are TGTGCCAGCAGTTCTGCCGGGATGAACACTGAAGCTTTCTTT.

The chain joins TRBV5-4 to TRBJ1-1; D not certain. Germline V gives CDR1 SGHNT, CDR2 YYREEE (reference sequence). The CDR3 runs 13 residues. V dropped 0 bases and J dropped 1 base, with 4 bases sitting between them. CDR3: CASSLASNTEAFF. The CDR3 DNA is TGTGCCAGCAGCTTGGCGTCGAACACTGAAGCTTTCTTT.

The chain couples TRBV10-3 to TRBJ2-3, with no clear D. V was shortened by 3 bases and J by 5 bases, with 6 bases between the two germline ends. The germline V gene has CDR1 ENHRY and CDR2 SYGVKD. The CDR3 runs to 12 residues. This CDR3 is CAISDNVDTQYF. CDR3 in DNA: TGTGCCATCAGTGATAATGTAGATACGCAGTATTTT.

The table lists this clone with a count of one. This chain joins TRBV7-9 and TRBJ1-6, with 9 bases lining up with TRBD1. The CDR3 spans 16 residues. The J segment lost 8 bases and the V segment lost 1 base, leaving 6 bases of the junction unmatched. The germline V gene has CDR1 SEHNR and CDR2 FQNEAQ (reference sequence). Written as DNA, the CDR3 is TGTGCCAGCAGCTTAGTAGGGAGGACAGGGGATTCACCCCTCCACTTT. Translating gives CASSLVGRTGDSPLHF.

The J gene is TRBJ1-3, the V gene TRBV5-1; 8 nucleotides line up with TRBD1. The CDR3 is 16 residues long. Per the germline V gene, CDR1 is SGHRS and CDR2 is YFSETQ. V lost 2 bases to trimming and J lost 0 bases; unmatched junction nucleotides: 4. The CDR3 nucleotides are TGCGCCAGCAGCTTTAGGGGACAGGACTCTGGAAACACCATATATTTT. It yields the protein CASSFRGQDSGNTIYF.

This chain links TRBV3-1 (or the pseudogene TRBV3-2) with TRBJ1-3, with D perhaps TRBD1 (5 bases). V lost 4 bases, J lost 3 bases, and 13 bases lay in between. The CDR3 sequence is 15 residues long. The germline V gene has CDR1 LGHDT and CDR2 YNNKEL (reference sequence). The CDR3 DNA follows: TGTGCCAGCAGCCCTCGTGGGGCGTATGGAAACACCATATATTTT. It encodes CASSPRGAYGNTIYF.

The rearrangement uses TRBV20-1 and TRBJ2-5; a possible D gene is TRBD2 (5 bases). V shed 2 bases and J shed 5 bases, with 6 bases lying between them. Germline assignment: CDR1 DFQATT and CDR2 SNEGSKA (reference sequence). This CDR3 comprises 11 residues. The DNA for the CDR3 is TGCAGTGCTAGAAGCGGCGAGACCCAGTACTTC. Translated: CSARSGETQYF.

V and J are TRBV19 and TRBJ2-5; D call uncertain. This CDR3 spans 16 amino acids. The V gene's germline CDR1 is LNHDA and CDR2 SQIVND (reference sequence). Trimming cost V 1 base and J 0 bases, with 12 bases left between them. CDR3 in amino acids: CASSIGTNLYQETQYF. CDR3 nucleotides: TGTGCCAGTAGTATAGGTACAAACCTTTACCAAGAGACCCAGTACTTC.

The J gene is TRBJ2-5, the V gene TRBV24-1; TRBD2 aligns across 11 bases. CDR3 length: 16 residues. The ends lost 7 bases at V and 0 bases at J; junction bases unmatched: 6. The germline CDR1 and CDR2 sequences are KGHDR and SFDVKD. CDR3 loop: CATSAHSGRDQETQYF. For the CDR3, the DNA is TGTGCCACCAGCGCCCATAGCGGGAGGGACCAAGAGACCCAGTACTTC.

This sequence joins TRBV18 and TRBJ2-2; 9 bases map to TRBD2. This CDR3 contains 17 residues. CDR1 and CDR2 (germline): KGHSH, LQKENI. Unmatched junction bases numbered 7, after V lost 0 bases and J lost 5 bases. In nucleotides, the CDR3 is TGTGCCAGCTCACCACCCTCCCGAGCGGGAGGAACCGGGGAGCTGTTTTTT. Its translation: CASSPPSRAGGTGELFF.

The V call is TRBV27, the J call TRBJ2-5, with TRBD1 as a possible D gene (6 bases). V gave up 3 bases and J gave up 4 bases, with 18 bases separating them. Per the germline V gene, CDR1 is MNHEY and CDR2 is SMNVEV (reference sequence). This CDR3 has 16 amino acids. DNA of the CDR3: TGTGCCAGCAGTTTGGTTATTGGGGGCGGCGGAGAGACCCAGTACTTC. Its protein product is CASSLVIGGGGETQYF.